This T cell receptor (beta chain) appears in the sequencing data of a study of cytomegalovirus exposure and HLA in healthy donors. Overall study: Earlier work reported 117 million unique TCR beta sequences from 150 million to 200 million T cells. Notes on the study in general: Prior analysis indicated that the majority of TCR beta V segments exhibited productivity approximately 90% or approximately 30% of the time.

Likely unrecorded immune exposures existed in these nominally healthy donors. The study ran its PCR with 60 Vbeta and 13 Jbeta primers. Sequenced by immunoSEQ multiplex PCR; TCRdb stores in-frame clones only, minus some. The sample has roughly 150,000 clones, more than 75% seen once. The junction had 14 bases not matched to a gene; V was cut back by 0 bases and J by 2 bases. CDR1 and CDR2 from the germline V gene are SGDLS and YYNGEE. CDR3 length equals 18 residues. Note on this clone: The antigen is unknown.

The material sequenced was PBMCs. The chain carries TRBV9 and TRBJ2-7, with TRBD2 identical over 7 bases. The receptor comes from a man aged 25-45 years in good health and CMV-seropositive. The CDR3 region has the DNA TGTGCCAGCAGCGTAGGCGGGGGAGGCGAGACAAAGACCTACGAGCAGTACTTC. It encodes CASSVGGGGETKTYEQYF.